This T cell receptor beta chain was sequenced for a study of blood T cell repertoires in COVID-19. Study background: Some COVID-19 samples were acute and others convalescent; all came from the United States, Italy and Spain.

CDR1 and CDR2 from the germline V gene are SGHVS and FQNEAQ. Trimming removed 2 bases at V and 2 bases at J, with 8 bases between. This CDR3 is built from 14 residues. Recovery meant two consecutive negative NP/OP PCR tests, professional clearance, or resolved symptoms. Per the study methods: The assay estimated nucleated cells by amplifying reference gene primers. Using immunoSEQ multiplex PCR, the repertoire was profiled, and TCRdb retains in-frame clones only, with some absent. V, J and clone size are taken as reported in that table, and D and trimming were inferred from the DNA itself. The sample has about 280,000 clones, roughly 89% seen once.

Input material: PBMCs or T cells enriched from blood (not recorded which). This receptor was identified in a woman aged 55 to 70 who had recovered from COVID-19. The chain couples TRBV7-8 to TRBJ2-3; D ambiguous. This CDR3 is CASSLTPNTDTQYF. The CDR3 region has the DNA TGTGCCAGCAGCTTAACACCGAACACAGATACGCAGTATTTT.